In this sample, the clone carrying this T cell receptor (beta chain) turned up once. Seattle patients were enrolled during active infection and followed longitudinally. These data are taken from a study of blood T cell repertoires in COVID-19. Overall study: From the United States, Italy and Spain came samples of acute and convalescent COVID-19.

Produced via immunoSEQ multiplex PCR; TCRdb's table is partial and in-frame only. This sample yields 150,000 to 200,000 clones, of which roughly nine tenths are seen a single time; around 9.9% belongs to the top ten. Germline CDR1 reads SGHNT; CDR2 reads YYREEE (reference sequence). This CDR3 region has 15 residues. After removal of 1 base from V and 4 bases from J, the junction contained 6 bases not matched to a gene. This chain links TRBV5-4 with TRBJ2-3; TRBD1 agrees at 7 bases. Specimen: peripheral blood. This receptor was taken from an older woman with COVID-19, enrolled during active disease. In DNA, the CDR3 is TGTGCCAGCAGCTTGCTGGCAGGGGGATCAGATACGCAGTATTTT. Translation gives CASSLLAGGSDTQYF.